This T cell receptor (beta chain) was captured in a study of blood T cell repertoires in COVID-19. About the research overall: From T cells, B-cell-depleted T cells, or PBMCs came the material, which was cDNA or gDNA.

Produced via immunoSEQ multiplex PCR; TCRdb's table is partial and in-frame only. The repertoire holds approximately 300,000 clones, with around nine tenths as singletons. Recruitment covered 20 to 25 US areas and drew participants whose ages spanned 18 to 89 years. Either two negative PCRs, clearance, or symptom resolution qualified Cohort 3 donors as recovered. This clone was seen once. Material for sequencing was PBMCs or T cells enriched from blood (not recorded which). The TCR was taken from a man aged 60 to 69 who had recovered from COVID-19.

CDR3 DNA: TGTGCCAGCAGACGACTAGCGGGGAACACCGGGGAGCTGTTTTTT. Translation gives CASRRLAGNTGELFF. The chain couples TRBV9 to TRBJ2-2; 10 bases are shared with TRBD2. The CDR3 sequence is 15 residues long. Germline CDR1 is SGDLS and CDR2 is YYNGEE. Trimming cost V 5 bases and J 1 base; bases outside gene matches: 2.